These 5 T cell receptor beta chains were all obtained from the same sample, sequenced in a study of follicular helper T cells after annual influenza vaccination. Only in-frame clones appear in the TCRdb table, and some are missing; sequencing was by immunoSEQ multiplex PCR. This sample carries about 6,600 clones, around 75% of them seen once, and the ten largest clones take approximately 0.54%. Time point defined: 2015-2016 season, 7 days after influenza vaccination. This sample comprised CXCR5- memory CD4+ T cells sorted from blood, obtained 7 days after influenza vaccination. Receptors were obtained from an adult who received the influenza vaccine.

This sequence joins TRBV6-1 and TRBJ1-6; the D is unclear. CDR3 length: 14 residues. Germline CDR1 is MNHNS and CDR2 is SASEGT. The V gene lost 0 bases and the J gene lost 8 bases, with 8 bases spanning the gap. The CDR3: CASSEARRYSPLHF. The CDR3, as DNA: TGTGCCAGCAGTGAAGCTCGCAGGTATTCACCCCTCCACTTT.

The rearrangement uses TRBV10-3 and TRBJ2-2; D gene unclear. This CDR3 is built from 11 residues. The germline V and J ends were trimmed by 3 bases and 11 bases, with 7 bases remaining between them. Germline CDR1 and CDR2: ENHRY and SYGVKD. DNA of the CDR3: TGTGCCATCAGTGATTTGGGAGAGCTGTTTTTT. It codes for CAISDLGELFF.

The sample holds a few counts of this clone. The rearrangement uses TRBV7-3 and TRBJ1-6; D is undetermined. The CDR3 is 15 residues long. V was shortened by 2 bases and J by 7 bases, with 12 bases between the two germline ends. Germline V gives CDR1 SGHTA, CDR2 FQGTGA. Here the CDR3 reads CASSLGNSPNSPLHF. In DNA form, the CDR3 reads TGTGCCAGCAGCTTAGGAAACAGTCCGAATTCACCCCTCCACTTT.

J is TRBJ2-3 and V is TRBV7-9; tentative D call: TRBD1 (6 bases). Trimming took 2 bases from V and 2 from J, leaving 14 bases between them. The CDR3 runs 16 residues. Germline CDR1 and CDR2: SEHNR and FQNEAQ (reference sequence). CDR3 in DNA: TGTGCCAGCAGCTTACTGACAGGAACAGTCACAGATACGCAGTATTTT. Amino acid sequence: CASSLLTGTVTDTQYF.

This rearrangement joins TRBV6-5 to TRBJ2-1; no reliable D call. The germline V gene encodes CDR1 MNHEY and CDR2 SVGAGI. Trimming removed 0 bases at V and 4 bases at J, with 13 bases between. The CDR3 is 16 residues long. CDR3 sequence (DNA): TGTGCCAGCAGTTACTCGTTTTCAGTCTTTTACAATGAGCAGTTCTTC. It specifies CASSYSFSVFYNEQFF.